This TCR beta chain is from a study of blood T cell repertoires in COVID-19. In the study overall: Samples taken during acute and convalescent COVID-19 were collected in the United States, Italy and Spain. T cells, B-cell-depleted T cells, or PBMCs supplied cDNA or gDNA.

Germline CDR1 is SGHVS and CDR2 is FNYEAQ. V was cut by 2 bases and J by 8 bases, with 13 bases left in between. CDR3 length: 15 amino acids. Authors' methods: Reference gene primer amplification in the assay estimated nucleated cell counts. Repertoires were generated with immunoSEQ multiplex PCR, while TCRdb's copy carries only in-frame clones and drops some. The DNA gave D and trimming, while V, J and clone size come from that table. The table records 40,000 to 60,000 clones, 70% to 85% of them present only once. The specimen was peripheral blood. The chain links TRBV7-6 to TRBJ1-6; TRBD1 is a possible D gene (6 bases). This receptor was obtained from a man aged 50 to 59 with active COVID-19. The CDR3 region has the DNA TGTGCCAGCAGCTTATTGATGCCAGGGGATTCACCCCTCCACTTT. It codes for CASSLLMPGDSPLHF.